This T cell receptor (beta chain) was recovered during a study of T cells in localized non-small cell lung cancer. TCRdb's copy holds only in-frame clones and misses some; the assay was immunoSEQ multiplex PCR. This table holds roughly 27,000 clones, 91% found once. Overall study findings and caveats: Researchers found a median approximately 55 of the top 100 tumor clones in adjacent lung. Measurement of T cell clonality placed uninvolved adjacent lung highest, above the level in tumor. Higher blood T cell density went with longer overall survival. Multi-region tumor sequencing was not done, so intratumor heterogeneity could not be excluded.

Turning to this clone: Its antigen is not identified.

The V and J ends lost 5 bases and 3 bases respectively, with 14 bases between them. CDR3 length: 14 residues. Germline V gene sequence: CDR1 LNHDA, CDR2 SQIVND (reference sequence). This specimen was peripheral blood, taken before any cancer treatment. This TCR derives from a female donor of 60 years or more with stage I lung adenocarcinoma. The chain uses TRBV19 and TRBJ2-7; D is unclear. In nucleotides, the CDR3 is TGTGCCAGTAGTCCAGGCTTACTTCACTACGAGCAGTACTTC. The encoded protein is CASSPGLLHYEQYF.